The rows below give T cell receptor beta chains drawn from one sample of a study of blood T cells in healthy people across ages. One entry per CDR3 protein, called by TCRdb with MiXCR from the 5' RACE reads. The sample lists 1.5 million to 2 million distinct CDR3 sequences; less than 50% were seen once. The material sequenced was blood. The source of these receptors is a woman between 40 and 55 years old in good health. Both conserved end residues are part of each CDR3. The D gene is left open where the match is weak. Clone size is not always given. Where it is, it says once, few, many or a class for expanded clones.

v_call: TRBV3-1
clone_size: NA
d_call: TRBD1
j_call: TRBJ2-5
cdr3_nt: TGTGCCAGCAGCCGTCTCACAGGGGCGGCCGAGACCCAGTACTTC
cdr3_aa: CASSRLTGAAETQYF

v_call: TRBV6-1
clone_size: few
d_call: NA
j_call: TRBJ1-2
cdr3_nt: TGTGCCAGCAGTGAAGGCACTCTACATGGCTACACCTTC
cdr3_aa: CASSEGTLHGYTF

v_call: TRBV6-5
clone_size: NA
d_call: NA
j_call: TRBJ2-7
cdr3_nt: TGTGCCAGCAGTTATGGCGGGGTAGGCTACAATGAGCAGTACTTC
cdr3_aa: CASSYGGVGYNEQYF

v_call: TRBV27
clone_size: few
d_call: NA
j_call: TRBJ2-7
cdr3_nt: TGTGCCAGCAGTTCGTTTCACGAGCAGTACTTC
cdr3_aa: CASSSFHEQYF

v_call: TRBV7-8
clone_size: NA
d_call: NA
j_call: TRBJ2-7
cdr3_nt: TGTGCCAGCAGCTCCCCACCCCGGGGCTACTACGAGCAGTACTTC
cdr3_aa: CASSSPPRGYYEQYF

v_call: TRBV27
clone_size: NA
d_call: TRBD1
j_call: TRBJ2-5
cdr3_nt: TGTGCCAGCAGGCGGGGCAGGGGGCTTGGAGAGACCCAGTACTTC
cdr3_aa: CASRRGRGLGETQYF

v_call: TRBV12-3/TRBV12-4
clone_size: NA
d_call: TRBD2
j_call: TRBJ2-2
cdr3_nt: TGTGCCAGCAGGATTGCCCGAGCGGGGGGGCAGTCCGGGGAGCTGTTTTTT
cdr3_aa: CASRIARAGGQSGELFF

v_call: TRBV24-1
clone_size: NA
d_call: NA
j_call: TRBJ2-1
cdr3_nt: TGTGCCACCAGTGAGTTCGGCGAGCAGTTCTTC
cdr3_aa: CATSEFGEQFF

v_call: TRBV6-2/TRBV6-3
clone_size: NA
d_call: NA
j_call: TRBJ2-1
cdr3_nt: TGTGCCAGCAGTTACTCTCCGGGCCTATCCTGGGATGAGCAGTTCTTC
cdr3_aa: CASSYSPGLSWDEQFF

v_call: TRBV6-5
clone_size: NA
d_call: TRBD2
j_call: TRBJ2-1
cdr3_nt: TGTGCCAGCAGAAGTACAGCGGGGGGGCTCTACAATGAGCAGTTCTTC
cdr3_aa: CASRSTAGGLYNEQFF

v_call: TRBV2
clone_size: NA
d_call: NA
j_call: TRBJ1-4
cdr3_nt: TGTGCCAGCAGTGTCAGGCTGGCTAATGAAAAACTGTTTTTT
cdr3_aa: CASSVRLANEKLFF

v_call: TRBV7-2
clone_size: NA
d_call: NA
j_call: TRBJ2-5
cdr3_nt: TGTGCCAGCAGCTTTGGGCGGGGGCTTTCAAAGACCCAGTACTTC
cdr3_aa: CASSFGRGLSKTQYF